This TCR beta chain was sequenced during a study of cytomegalovirus exposure and HLA in healthy donors. Regarding the study as a whole: In a later analysis, HLA-associated TCR beta chains were more clonally expanded than equally common others. It was reported that TCR beta sequences correctly inferred the HLA-A and HLA-B alleles for most subjects. Associated with cytomegalovirus, according to the listing, were 150 to 200 TCR beta chains.

The CDR3 loop spans 17 amino acids. CDR1 and CDR2 (germline): MGHRA, YSYEKL. The V segment lost 0 bases and the J segment 5 bases; nucleotides outside the gene matches: 10. PCR amplification relied on 60 Vbeta primers (plus 13 Jbeta primers). TCRdb keeps only in-frame clones here, not all; method: immunoSEQ multiplex PCR. The sample has 30,000 to 35,000 clones. Note on this clone: What it binds is not known.

The sample comprised PBMCs. This sequence originates from a woman between 40 and 55 years old in good health and CMV-seropositive. The chain joins TRBV4-1 to TRBJ2-3; 8 bases are a match to TRBD2. Here the CDR3 reads CASSQELPAGVGDTQYF. CDR3 DNA sequence: TGCGCCAGCAGCCAAGAACTCCCAGCGGGAGTGGGAGATACGCAGTATTTT.